This TCR beta chain was recovered during a study of T cell responses to AZD1222 COVID-19 vaccine. The study, taken as a whole, reports: There were repertoire samples only from the period after the peak T cell response. White British ancestry dominated among donors, who included more females, and clonal diversity was possibly underestimated. Vaccine-associated CD4 TCRs ranged over spike, dominating at 160-218 and 743-854.

Pooled samples include second doses given at about 4 or 12 weeks. This clone turned up a few times. As yet, its antigen is unknown. Libraries were prepared by immunoSEQ multiplex PCR; TCRdb keeps only in-frame clonotypes and omits some of them. This sample has around 130,000 clones, with 88% found just once. V dropped 5 bases and J dropped 2 bases, with 7 bases sitting between them. The germline V gene has CDR1 LGHNA and CDR2 YSLEER. This CDR3 contains 13 residues. The source was peripheral blood, collected 28 days after the second AZD1222 dose. The clonotype comes from an adult who received the AZD1222 COVID-19 vaccine. This rearrangement joins TRBV4-3 to TRBJ1-3; D is ambiguous. This CDR3 is CASSSSTGNTIYF. CDR3 nucleotide sequence: TGCGCCAGCAGCTCATCGACTGGAAACACCATATATTTT.